This TCR beta chain was observed in a study of cytomegalovirus exposure and HLA in healthy donors. Broader study findings: The study listed under 200 cytomegalovirus-associated TCR beta chains. The productive fraction for most TCR beta V segments was about 90% or about 30% in an earlier analysis. Most subjects' HLA-A and HLA-B alleles were reportedly predicted from TCR beta sequences. Association with HLA alleles at 0.05 false discovery rate was found for roughly 17,000 TCR beta sequences in a later analysis.

The CDR3 totals 14 residues. Germline V CDR1 and CDR2: KGHSH, LQKENI. V gave up 8 bases and J gave up 4 bases, with 14 bases separating them. The PCR contained 60 Vbeta and 13 Jbeta primers. Measured with immunoSEQ multiplex PCR; TCRdb has only the in-frame clones, and not every one. The sample records 160,000 or so clones, approximately 88% being singletons. There are a few counts of this clone. Its antigen is currently unknown. The sample consisted of PBMCs. This receptor was taken from a woman in her twenties or thirties in good health and CMV-seronegative. The chain has TRBV18 and TRBJ2-2; perhaps TRBD1 as D (6 bases). The DNA for the CDR3 is TGTGCCAGCCAGCCGGGACACCTCACCGGGGAGCTGTTTTTT. Its protein is CASQPGHLTGELFF.